These T cell receptor beta chains were read from a single sample in a study of control samples from healthy donors and cancer patients. The data were produced by immunoSEQ multiplex PCR, yet TCRdb's version contains in-frame clones alone and is incomplete. This table has 95,000 to 100,000 clones, roughly four fifths appearing once. The sample taken for sequencing was blood. These receptors were taken from a man in his sixties in good health. The CDR3 runs from the conserved cysteine through the conserved F or W. The order of the fields is clone size, D gene, V gene, J gene, CDR3 protein, CDR3 DNA. D genes are given only for firm matches. Size tells how often a clone was seen (once, few, many) or the class of an expanded clone, and some rows leave it out.

>-|TRBD1|TRBV6-5|TRBJ2-2
CASSTGTGETGELFF
TGTGCCAGCAGTACAGGGACAGGGGAGACCGGGGAGCTGTTTTTT
>once|-|TRBV12-3/TRBV12-4|TRBJ1-1
CASSLRVGTEAFF
TGTGCCAGCAGTTTAAGGGTGGGGACTGAAGCTTTCTTT
>-|TRBD2|TRBV27|TRBJ2-7
CASSFASGSRNEQYF
TGTGCCAGCAGTTTTGCTAGCGGGAGTAGGAACGAGCAGTACTTC
>-|TRBD1|TRBV6-4|TRBJ1-5
CASSEGTGSQPQHF
TGTGCCAGCAGCGAAGGGACAGGATCTCAGCCCCAGCATTTT
>-|TRBD1|TRBV3-1/TRBV3-2|TRBJ2-7
CASSPDRVFNEQYF
TGTGCCAGCAGCCCTGACAGGGTGTTCAACGAGCAGTACTTC
>once|-|TRBV6-6|TRBJ1-1
CASSYVRDIEAFF
TGTGCCAGCAGTTATGTTAGGGACATTGAAGCTTTCTTT
>-|TRBD2|TRBV27|TRBJ2-1
CASSTSGSRNEQFF
TGTGCCAGCAGTACTAGCGGGAGTCGTAATGAGCAGTTCTTC
>-|TRBD1|TRBV19|TRBJ2-7
CASRDRSSYEQYF
TGTGCCAGCAGGGACAGGAGCTCCTACGAGCAGTACTTC
>-|TRBD1|TRBV6-5|TRBJ2-5
CASSRGPEGRETQYF
TGTGCCAGCAGTAGGGGGCCAGAGGGGAGAGAGACCCAGTACTTC
>-|-|TRBV28|TRBJ1-5
CASSRSGRSGNQPQHF
TGTGCCAGCAGCAGATCCGGGAGGAGTGGCAATCAGCCCCAGCATTTT
>-|-|TRBV9|TRBJ1-4
CASSVGAGSANEKLFF
TGTGCCAGCAGCGTAGGCGCAGGGAGTGCTAATGAAAAACTGTTTTTT
>-|TRBD2|TRBV18|TRBJ2-3
CASSPRASGATDTQYF
TGTGCCAGCTCACCACGGGCTAGCGGGGCCACAGATACGCAGTATTTT
>-|-|TRBV5-1|TRBJ2-3
CASSLVGGVTDTQYF
TGCGCCAGCAGCTTGGTGGGAGGAGTCACAGATACGCAGTATTTT
>-|-|TRBV14|TRBJ1-4
CASSQGSGSNEKLFF
TGTGCCAGCAGCCAAGGATCAGGGAGCAATGAAAAACTGTTTTTT
>-|TRBD2|TRBV24-1|TRBJ2-1
CATSDPSGSHFNEQFF
TGTGCCACCAGTGATCCTAGCGGGAGTCATTTCAATGAGCAGTTCTTC
>-|-|TRBV29-1|TRBJ1-2
CSVAGLRNNNYGYTF
TGCAGCGTTGCGGGGCTCCGGAATAATAACTATGGCTACACCTTC
>few|-|TRBV7-2|TRBJ2-3
CASSLSGSTDTQYF
TGTGCCAGCAGCTTAAGCGGGAGCACAGATACGCAGTATTTT
>-|-|TRBV5-1|TRBJ1-6
CASSFGLQGSSSYNSPLHF
TGCGCCAGCAGCTTTGGGCTGCAGGGGTCCAGCTCCTATAATTCACCCCTCCACTTT